Listed here are 32 T cell receptor beta chains from one sample, sequenced in a study of a mutant IDH1 vaccine in newly diagnosed glioma. The time point was: baseline, week 1 (first vaccination visit). Treatment described: pre-vaccination baseline after standard-of-care therapy. Produced via immunoSEQ multiplex PCR; TCRdb's table is partial and in-frame only. The top ten hold around 4.8% of the sample, which has tens of thousands of clones, approximately 90% seen once. Sequenced here: PBMCs, sampled from a glioma patient treated with radiotherapy, temozolomide or both. Receptors were obtained from a middle-aged woman with glioma.

This chain connects TRBV19 to TRBJ2-2; D tentatively reads TRBD1 or TRBD2 (5 bases each). There are 15 residues in the CDR3. The germline V and J ends were trimmed by 9 bases and 3 bases, with 17 bases remaining between them. Germline CDR1 and CDR2: LNHDA and SQIVND (reference sequence). The CDR3 region has the DNA TGTGCCAGCTTACCTACCGGGACGTACACCGGGGAGCTGTTTTTT. Amino acid sequence: CASLPTGTYTGELFF.

This clone was recorded a few times. This chain links TRBV19 with TRBJ2-7; possibly TRBD2 for D (5 bases). Trimming left V 0 bases short and J 3 bases short, with 9 bases between. From germline, CDR1 is LNHDA and CDR2 SQIVND (reference sequence). The CDR3 extends over 14 amino acids. CDR3 bases: TGTGCCAGTAGTATAGACAGTCGGGGCTACGAGCAGTACTTC. It encodes CASSIDSRGYEQYF.

The V and J genes are TRBV25-1 and TRBJ2-1; either TRBD1 or TRBD2 may supply D (5 bases each). V lost 2 bases to trimming and J lost 6 bases, with 14 bases between them. CDR3 length: 15 amino acids. Germline CDR1 and CDR2: MGHDK and SYGVNS. In DNA form, the CDR3 reads TGTGCCAGCAGTGAAGGGGGTAAAGGCTTCAATGAGCAGTTCTTC. Its translation is CASSEGGKGFNEQFF.

The chain carries TRBV27 and TRBJ1-2; 10 nucleotides agree with TRBD1. V gave up 8 bases and J gave up 0 bases; unmatched junction bases: 3. From germline, CDR1 is MNHEY and CDR2 SMNVEV (reference sequence). The CDR3 contains 14 residues. The DNA for the CDR3 is TGTGCCAGCCGGGACAGGGGTGCTAACTATGGCTACACCTTC. It codes for CASRDRGANYGYTF.

The chain employs TRBV7-9 and TRBJ1-5; 7 bases match TRBD1. Germline trimming cut 5 bases from V and 1 base from J; bases unmatched to any gene: 5. Germline CDR1 SEHNR, CDR2 FQNEAQ (reference sequence). The CDR3 sequence is 15 residues long. In DNA form, the CDR3 reads TGTGCCAGCAGCAAAGGGACAGTAAGCAATCAGCCCCAGCATTTT. Its translation: CASSKGTVSNQPQHF. The entire variable domain, with the rest obtained from reference TRBV7-9 and TRBJ1-5, is as follows: DTGVSQNPRHKITKRGQNVTFRCDPISEHNRLYWYRQTLGQGPEFLTYFQNEAQLEKSRLLSDRFSAERPKGSFSTLEIQRTEQGDSAMYLCASSKGTVSNQPQHFGDGTRLSIL.

The rearrangement uses TRBV7-8 and TRBJ1-1; D gene uncertain. CDR1 is SGHVS, CDR2 FQNEAQ, per germline. With 2 bases removed from V and 8 bases from J, the gap between germline ends came to 15 bases. This CDR3 spans 14 amino acids. CDR3 nucleotide sequence: TGTGCCAGCAGCTTACGGCCAGAGGTGTCCGAAGCTTTCTTT. This encodes CASSLRPEVSEAFF.

This chain connects TRBV10-2 to TRBJ1-2; TRBD1 might be the D (6 bases). The CDR3 covers 15 residues. The germline V gene encodes CDR1 WSHSY and CDR2 SAAADI. The V end lost 0 bases, the J end lost 6 bases, and 14 bases lay between the germline ends. The CDR3, as DNA: TGCGCCAGCAGTGAGTCGGGCAGGGGTTTTAATGGCTACACCTTC. Translation: CASSESGRGFNGYTF.

This chain connects TRBV18 to TRBJ2-7; the match to TRBD2 covers 13 bases. Unmatched junction bases numbered 12, after V lost 0 bases and J lost 10 bases. Germline CDR1 is KGHSH and CDR2 is LQKENI. The CDR3 contains 17 residues. The CDR3 sequence is CASSPPSRLAGGPLQYF. The DNA of the CDR3 is TGTGCCAGCTCACCACCCTCAAGACTAGCGGGAGGACCGCTCCAGTACTTC. The full variable domain, with the rest looked up from reference TRBV18 and TRBJ2-7, is NAGVMQNPRHLVRRRGQEARLRCSPMKGHSHVYWYRQLPEEGLKFMVYLQKENIIDESGMPKERFSAEFPKEGPSILRIQQVVRGDSAAYFCASSPPSRLAGGPLQYFGPGTRLTVT.

This clone was seen once. Relative to the germline gene, one junction end is altered; a read error may explain this. V usage is TRBV7-7 and J usage is TRBJ2-5; TRBD1 matches at 7 bases. The V gene's germline CDR1 is SSHAT and CDR2 FNYEAQ (reference sequence). The CDR3 is 14 residues long. The CDR3, as DNA: TGTGCTAGCAGCCTGACAGGGATGCAGGAGACCCAGTACTTC. It codes for CASSLTGMQETQYF.

The V call is TRBV5-1, the J call TRBJ1-4; a weak D match, TRBD1 (5 bases). Germline-derived CDR1 and CDR2 are SGHRS and YFSETQ. The V end was cut by 4 bases, the J end by 6 bases, with 16 bases between. CDR3 length equals 15 residues. CDR3 sequence: CASSDNGGFDEKLFF. The CDR3 DNA reads TGCGCCAGCAGCGATAACGGGGGGTTTGATGAAAAACTGTTTTTT.

The chain uses TRBV11-2 and TRBJ2-2, with D perhaps matching TRBD2 (5 bases). Germline CDR1 reads SGHAT; CDR2 reads FQNNGV. The CDR3 is 14 amino acids. Trimming cost V 5 bases and J 7 bases, with 14 bases left between them. The CDR3 sequence is CASSPLRGGGELFF. DNA for the CDR3: TGTGCCAGCAGCCCCCTCCGGGGTGGCGGGGAGCTGTTTTTT.

The V gene is TRBV29-1, the J gene TRBJ1-2; D perhaps matches TRBD1 (6 bases). V gave up 7 bases and J gave up 1 base, with 13 bases separating them. There are 13 residues in the CDR3. Germline CDR1 and CDR2: SQVTM and ANQGSEA. In DNA form, the CDR3 reads TGCAGCGGGGGGCCTTCCGTTAACTATGGCTACACCTTC. It specifies CSGGPSVNYGYTF.

The CDR3 spells CSASRGREAEAFF. In DNA, the CDR3 is TGCAGCGCATCTCGTGGCCGGGAGGCTGAAGCTTTCTTT. V gene TRBV29-1 combines with J gene TRBJ1-1; no definite D call. The CDR3 is 13 amino acids. Trimming took 7 bases from V and 6 from J, leaving 18 bases between them. Looked up from germline, CDR1 is SQVTM and CDR2 is ANQGSEA.

The rearrangement links TRBV19 to TRBJ1-6, with 7 bases lining up with TRBD1. Trimming took 4 bases from V and 10 from J; bases not matched to a gene: 13. CDR3 size: 16 residues. Germline CDR1 LNHDA, CDR2 SQIVND (reference sequence). As DNA, the CDR3 is TGTGCCAGTAGTAGAACACAGGGGAGGTTAAGGTCACCCCTCCACTTT. Protein product: CASSRTQGRLRSPLHF.

The J gene is TRBJ2-7, the V gene TRBV29-1; D tentatively reads TRBD1 or TRBD2 (5 bases each). The CDR3 is made up of 13 amino acids. V shed 4 bases and J shed 2 bases, with 12 bases lying between them. Per the germline V gene, CDR1 is SQVTM and CDR2 is ANQGSEA. CDR3 in DNA: TGCAGCGTTGGGAGCAGGGAGCCCTACGAGCAGTACTTC. Translated, it gives CSVGSREPYEQYF.

This sequence joins TRBV25-1 and TRBJ1-3, with D perhaps TRBD1 (6 bases). Trimming stripped 2 bases from V and 7 bases from J, with 12 bases between. Germline values: CDR1 MGHDK, CDR2 SYGVNS. The CDR3 loop spans 14 amino acids. The CDR3 reads CASSEAGAGNTIYF. The CDR3 region has the DNA TGTGCCAGCAGTGAAGCGGGGGCAGGCAACACCATATATTTT. The variable domain in full, completed from reference TRBV25-1 and TRBJ1-3, reads EADIYQTPRYLVIGTGKKITLECSQTMGHDKMYWYQQDPGMELHLIHYSYGVNSTEKGDLSSESTVSRIRTEHFPLTLESARPSHTSQYLCASSEAGAGNTIYFGEGSWLTVV.

The chain combines TRBV2 with TRBJ1-1; D is perhaps TRBD1 (5 bases). CDR3 length equals 14 residues. Trimming removed 5 bases at V and 0 bases at J, with 10 bases between. The V gene's germline CDR1 is SNHLY and CDR2 FYNNEI. DNA for the CDR3: TGTGCCAGCAGTTCAGGGTCGGTGAACACTGAAGCTTTCTTT. Residues: CASSSGSVNTEAFF.

The chain recombines TRBV4-2 with TRBJ2-2, with 9 nucleotides matching TRBD2. CDR3 size: 16 residues. Trimming took 4 bases from V and 5 from J; bases not matched to a gene: 8. Germline CDR1 is LGHNA and CDR2 is YNFKEQ. The CDR3, as DNA: TGTGCCAGCAGCCTACAGCGGGAGGAGTGGACCGGGGAGCTGTTTTTT. Protein: CASSLQREEWTGELFF.

The rearrangement joins TRBV5-1 to TRBJ2-1; 9 bases are shared with TRBD2. The V gene end was trimmed by 3 bases and the J gene end by 9 bases; junction bases not matched to a gene: 10. The CDR3 covers 15 residues. Per germline, CDR1 SGHRS and CDR2 YFSETQ. The CDR3 nucleotides read TGCGCCAGCAGCTCCACCGGGACTAGCTTTGCTGAGCAGTTCTTC. Encoded protein: CASSSTGTSFAEQFF.

The chain couples TRBV11-2 to TRBJ2-7, with D possibly called TRBD1 or TRBD2 (5 bases each). Trimming took off 2 bases at V and 3 bases at J, with 8 bases between the two ends. This CDR3 is 13 amino acids long. Germline assignment: CDR1 SGHAT and CDR2 FQNNGV. Here the CDR3 reads CASSLQGVYEQYF. The CDR3 DNA is TGTGCCAGCAGCTTACAGGGAGTCTACGAGCAGTACTTC.

This clone has just one count. This chain connects TRBV6-5 to TRBJ2-5, with 9 bases aligning to TRBD1. V was clipped by 6 bases and J by 2 bases; unmatched bases: 4. In germline, CDR1 is MNHEY, CDR2 SVGAGI. This CDR3 spans 14 amino acids. CDR3: CASRKTGGQETQYF. In nucleotides, the CDR3 is TGTGCCAGCAGAAAGACAGGGGGTCAAGAGACCCAGTACTTC.

The chain combines TRBV2 with TRBJ1-1; D call uncertain. CDR3 size: 13 residues. V lost 3 bases to trimming and J lost 3 bases, with 8 bases between them. Germline CDR1 SNHLY, CDR2 FYNNEI. Here the CDR3 DNA reads TGTGCCAGCAGTGACCGGTGGGACACTGAAGCTTTCTTT. Its protein product is CASSDRWDTEAFF.

This sequence joins TRBV25-1 and TRBJ1-4; D is unresolved. Trimming left V 3 bases short and J 8 bases short, with 16 bases between. In germline, CDR1 is MGHDK, CDR2 SYGVNS. This CDR3 is built from 15 residues. CDR3 sequence (DNA): TGTGCCAGCAGTGATCAGGAGAAGAGTGGAGAAAAACTGTTTTTT. It translates to CASSDQEKSGEKLFF.

This clone was counted a single time. This rearrangement joins TRBV5-1 to TRBJ1-1; weak D call: TRBD1 (5 bases). Trimming removed 0 bases at V and 1 base at J, with 19 bases between. The CDR3 totals 18 residues. Germline-derived CDR1 and CDR2 are SGHRS and YFSETQ. CDR3 protein: CASSLDPLGAVPNTEAFF. The CDR3, as DNA: TGCGCCAGCAGCTTGGACCCCCTCGGGGCAGTCCCGAACACTGAAGCTTTCTTT.

This clone was seen just once. The chain recombines TRBV6-1 with TRBJ1-2; 8 bases match TRBD1. After removal of 3 bases from V and 10 bases from J, the junction contained 10 bases not matched to a gene. The CDR3 spans 14 residues. CDR1 MNHNS and CDR2 SASEGT come from the germline V gene. The CDR3 DNA sequence: TGTGCCAGCAGTGAGAGGACAGGGTTGGCAACCTACACCTTC. Translated, it gives CASSERTGLATYTF.

The sample holds a few counts of this clone. This chain joins TRBV7-9 and TRBJ1-5; D not certain. CDR1 and CDR2 from the germline V gene are SEHNR and FQNEAQ (reference sequence). This CDR3 has 17 amino acids. V dropped 3 bases and J dropped 2 bases, with 17 bases sitting between them. The CDR3 DNA sequence: TGTGCCAGCAGCTTGGGAGACGCTCCCTGGGGCAATCAGCCCCAGCATTTT. It is translated as CASSLGDAPWGNQPQHF.

The sample holds one count of this clone. The V and J genes are TRBV10-1 and TRBJ2-7, with TRBD1 matching over 9 bases. The junction had 6 bases not matched to a gene; V was cut back by 4 bases and J by 2 bases. The CDR3 totals 15 residues. Germline values: CDR1 WNHNN, CDR2 SYGVQD (reference sequence). The CDR3 DNA reads TGCGCCAGCAGTGGGGGGGACAGGGCTACCTACGAGCAGTACTTC. Encoded protein: CASSGGDRATYEQYF.

The chain employs TRBV30 and TRBJ2-2, with D tentatively TRBD2 (8 bases). Germline loops: CDR1 GTSNPN, CDR2 SVGIG (reference sequence). The V and J ends lost 6 bases and 7 bases respectively, with 27 bases between them. CDR3 size: 17 residues. The CDR3 nucleotides read TGTGCCTGTTCACAGGGGTCGACAGCGGGAGCGATCGGGGAGCTGTTTTTT. The encoded protein is CACSQGSTAGAIGELFF.

Only one count was recorded for this clone. The chain couples TRBV5-1 to TRBJ1-1; D is possibly TRBD1 (5 bases). V dropped 0 bases and J dropped 5 bases, with 11 bases sitting between them. There are 14 residues in the CDR3. CDR1 is SGHRS, CDR2 YFSETQ, per germline. The CDR3: CASSLAGVRTEAFF. In DNA form, the CDR3 reads TGCGCCAGCAGCTTGGCGGGGGTAAGGACTGAAGCTTTCTTT. Variable domain in full (rest from reference TRBV5-1 and TRBJ1-1): KAGVTQTPRYLIKTRGQQVTLSCSPISGHRSVSWYQQTPGQGLQFLFEYFSETQRNKGNFPGRFSGRQFSNSRSEMNVSTLELGDSALYLCASSLAGVRTEAFFGQGTRLTVV.

This chain uses TRBV7-8 with TRBJ2-5, with 8 bases fitting TRBD2. V gave up 1 base and J gave up 5 bases; unmatched junction bases: 9. Germline V gene data show CDR1 as SGHVS and CDR2 as FQNEAQ. This CDR3 is 16 amino acids long. In nucleotides, the CDR3 is TGTGCCAGCAGCTTAGGGGACGGGGGGGCCGTGGAGACCCAGTACTTC. Translation gives CASSLGDGGAVETQYF.

The V call is TRBV15, the J call TRBJ2-1; D gene ambiguous. There are 14 residues in the CDR3. Germline CDR1 is LNHNV and CDR2 is YYDKDF (reference sequence). Trimming stripped 8 bases from V and 0 bases from J, with 11 bases between. The CDR3 loop is CATEELGSYNEQFF. The DNA of the CDR3 is TGTGCCACCGAAGAGTTAGGCTCCTACAATGAGCAGTTCTTC.

This chain connects TRBV7-9 to TRBJ2-1; D unclear. From germline, CDR1 is SEHNR and CDR2 FQNEAQ (reference sequence). There are 15 residues in the CDR3. Trimming removed 5 bases from V and 0 bases from J, with 11 bases in between. CDR3 region: CASSPSYVSYNEQFF. The CDR3 DNA sequence: TGTGCCAGCAGCCCGTCCTATGTCTCCTACAATGAGCAGTTCTTC.